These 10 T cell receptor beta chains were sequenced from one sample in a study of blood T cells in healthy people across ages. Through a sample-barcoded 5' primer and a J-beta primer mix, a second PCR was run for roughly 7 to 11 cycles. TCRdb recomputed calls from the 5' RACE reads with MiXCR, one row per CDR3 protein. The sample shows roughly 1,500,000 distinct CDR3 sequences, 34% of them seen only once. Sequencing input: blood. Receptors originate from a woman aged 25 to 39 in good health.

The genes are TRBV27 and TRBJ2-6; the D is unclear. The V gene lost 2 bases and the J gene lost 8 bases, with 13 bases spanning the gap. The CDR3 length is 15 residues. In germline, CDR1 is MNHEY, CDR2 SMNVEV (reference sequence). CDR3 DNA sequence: TGTGCCAGCAGTTTAGGGCAGTTCCCTACCAACGTCCTGACTTTC. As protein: CASSLGQFPTNVLTF.

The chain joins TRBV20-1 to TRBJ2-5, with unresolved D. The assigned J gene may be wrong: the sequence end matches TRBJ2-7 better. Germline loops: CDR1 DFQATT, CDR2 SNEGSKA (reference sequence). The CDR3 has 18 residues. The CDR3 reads CSARPRLDRLRPGYEQYF. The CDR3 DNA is TGCAGTGCTAGACCCCGACTTGACCGATTGAGACCAGGTTACGAGCAGTACTTC.

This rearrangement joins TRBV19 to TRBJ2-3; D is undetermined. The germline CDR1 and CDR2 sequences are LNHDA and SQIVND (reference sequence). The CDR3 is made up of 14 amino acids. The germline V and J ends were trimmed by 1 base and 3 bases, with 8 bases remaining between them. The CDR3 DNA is TGTGCCAGTAGTATAGCGCGGAAAACAGATACGCAGTATTTT. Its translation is CASSIARKTDTQYF.

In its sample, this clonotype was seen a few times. The DNA for the CDR3 is TGTGCCAGCAGCTTAGCGCGAGCGGGGGCGAAGGGTGAGCAGTACTTC. This sequence encodes CASSLARAGAKGEQYF. The chain joins TRBV7-8 to TRBJ2-7; 8 bases line up with TRBD2. V was pared by 0 bases and J by 7 bases, with 11 bases of the junction left unmatched. The CDR3 contains 16 residues. Germline V lookup: CDR1 SGHVS, CDR2 FQNEAQ. The complete variable domain, with remaining parts taken from reference TRBV7-8 and TRBJ2-7, reads GAGVSQSPRYKVAKRGQDVALRCDPISGHVSLFWYQQALGQGPEFLTYFQNEAQLDKSGLPSDRFFAERPEGSVSTLKIQRTQQEDSAVYLCASSLARAGAKGEQYFGPGTRLTVT.

This CDR3 reads CASSPGYPYEQYF. Here the CDR3 DNA reads TGTGCCAGCAGCCCTGGCTACCCCTACGAGCAGTACTTC. The chain joins TRBV3-1 to TRBJ2-7; D ambiguous. The CDR3 length is 13 residues. Per the germline V gene, CDR1 is LGHDT and CDR2 is YNNKEL (reference sequence). V lost 4 bases and J lost 2, with 9 bases in between.

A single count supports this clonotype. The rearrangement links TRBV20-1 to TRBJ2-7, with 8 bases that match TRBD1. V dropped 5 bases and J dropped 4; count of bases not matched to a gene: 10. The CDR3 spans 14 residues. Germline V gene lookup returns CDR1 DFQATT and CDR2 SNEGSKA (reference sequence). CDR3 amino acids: CSARWTGSWYEQYF. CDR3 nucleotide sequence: TGCAGTGCTCGCTGGACAGGGAGTTGGTACGAGCAGTACTTC.

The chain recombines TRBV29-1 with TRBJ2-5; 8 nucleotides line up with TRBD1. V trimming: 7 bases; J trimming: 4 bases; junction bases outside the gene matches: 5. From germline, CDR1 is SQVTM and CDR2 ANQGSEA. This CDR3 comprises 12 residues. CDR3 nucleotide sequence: TGCAGCGCTCAGACAGGGGTAGAGACCCAGTACTTC. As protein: CSAQTGVETQYF.

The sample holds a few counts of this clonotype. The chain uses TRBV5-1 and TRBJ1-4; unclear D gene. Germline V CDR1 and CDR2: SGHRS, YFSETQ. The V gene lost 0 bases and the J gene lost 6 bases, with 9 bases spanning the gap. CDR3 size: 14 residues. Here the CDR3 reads CASSLVEFDEKLFF. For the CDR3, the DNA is TGCGCCAGCAGCTTGGTGGAGTTCGATGAAAAACTGTTTTTT.

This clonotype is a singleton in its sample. The CDR3 bases are TGTGCCAGCAGCTTGTTAGGACCCCAGGCAGATACGCAGTATTTT. It encodes CASSLLGPQADTQYF. The chain recombines TRBV5-6 with TRBJ2-3, with D unresolved. V was shortened by 1 base and J by 4 bases, with 13 bases between the two germline ends. This CDR3 region has 15 residues. CDR1 is SGHDT and CDR2 is YYEEEE in the germline V gene.

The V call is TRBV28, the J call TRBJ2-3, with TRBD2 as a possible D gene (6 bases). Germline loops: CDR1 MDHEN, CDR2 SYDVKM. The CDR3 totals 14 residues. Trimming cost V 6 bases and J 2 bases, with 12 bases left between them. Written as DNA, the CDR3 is TGTGCCAGCAGACTAGCAGTAACCACAGATACGCAGTATTTT. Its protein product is CASRLAVTTDTQYF.